Following are 27 T cell receptor beta chains from one sample sequenced in a study of blood T cell repertoires in COVID-19. Measured with immunoSEQ multiplex PCR; TCRdb has only the in-frame clones, and not every one. The sample lists about 160,000 clones, under 90% occurring once. Sequences were obtained from PBMCs or T cells enriched from blood (not recorded which). The receptors originated from a woman aged 55-69 years who had recovered from COVID-19.

The CDR3 bases are TGTGCCACCAGCCAGGGGTTTGGAAGCAATCAGCCCCAGCATTTT. It translates to CATSQGFGSNQPQHF. The chain links TRBV24-1 to TRBJ1-5; TRBD1 might be the D (6 bases). The germline CDR1 and CDR2 sequences are KGHDR and SFDVKD. The CDR3 spans 15 residues. V gave up 7 bases and J gave up 1 base, with 13 bases separating them.

This chain links TRBV5-1 with TRBJ2-2; 7 bases align to TRBD1. The V segment lost 2 bases and the J segment 1 base; nucleotides outside the gene matches: 5. The CDR3 totals 16 residues. CDR1 and CDR2 from the germline V gene are SGHRS and YFSETQ. The CDR3 nucleotides read TGCGCCAGCAGCTTTCTGGACAGGAAGAACACCGGGGAGCTGTTTTTT. Translation gives CASSFLDRKNTGELFF. Combining the CDR3 with reference TRBV5-1 and TRBJ2-2 gives the whole variable domain KAGVTQTPRYLIKTRGQQVTLSCSPISGHRSVSWYQQTPGQGLQFLFEYFSETQRNKGNFPGRFSGRQFSNSRSEMNVSTLELGDSALYLCASSFLDRKNTGELFFGEGSRLTVL.

V usage is TRBV7-2 and J usage is TRBJ2-5; the match to TRBD1 covers 7 bases. The germline V gene encodes CDR1 SGHTA and CDR2 FQGNSA. The CDR3 spans 14 residues. The junction had 6 bases not matched to a gene; V was cut back by 5 bases and J by 3 bases. This CDR3 is CASSRAGTEETQYF. The CDR3 DNA reads TGTGCCAGCAGCCGGGCCGGGACAGAAGAGACCCAGTACTTC.

This clone came up a few times. The rearrangement joins TRBV19 to TRBJ1-1; D not certain. CDR3 length: 12 amino acids. Germline CDR1 LNHDA, CDR2 SQIVND (reference sequence). Trimming removed 5 bases at V and 5 bases at J, with 9 bases between. The CDR3 DNA reads as TGTGCCAGTAGTTCTTGGCGGACTGAAGCTTTCTTT. This encodes CASSSWRTEAFF.

V gene TRBV18 combines with J gene TRBJ2-1; D is perhaps TRBD2 (5 bases). V was pared by 3 bases and J by 8 bases, with 17 bases between. Germline CDR1 and CDR2: KGHSH and LQKENI. The CDR3 loop spans 15 amino acids. CDR3: CASSPRRSGRDEQFF. CDR3 nucleotides: TGTGCCAGCTCACCCAGACGCAGCGGTAGGGATGAGCAGTTCTTC. The whole variable domain, filled in from reference TRBV18 and TRBJ2-1, reads NAGVMQNPRHLVRRRGQEARLRCSPMKGHSHVYWYRQLPEEGLKFMVYLQKENIIDESGMPKERFSAEFPKEGPSILRIQQVVRGDSAAYFCASSPRRSGRDEQFFGPGTRLTVL.

Here the CDR3 DNA reads TGTGCCAGCAGCTTCTTGACAGGGTCTACCTACGAGCAGTACTTC. Its translation is CASSFLTGSTYEQYF. The chain couples TRBV7-2 to TRBJ2-7; 7 nucleotides align to TRBD1. The J segment lost 2 bases and the V segment lost 3 bases, leaving 7 bases of the junction unmatched. The CDR3 has 15 residues. CDR1 and CDR2 from the germline V gene are SGHTA and FQGNSA.

The CDR3 sequence: CATSEGTADQPQHF. The DNA of the CDR3 is TGTGCCACCAGTGAAGGGACAGCGGACCAGCCCCAGCATTTT. V gene TRBV24-1 combines with J gene TRBJ1-5; TRBD1 matches 7 bases. Germline assignment: CDR1 KGHDR and CDR2 SFDVKD. Losses at the gene ends were 4 bases for V and 7 bases for J; bases not matched to a gene: 6. This CDR3 comprises 14 residues.

The gene calls are TRBV18 and TRBJ1-5, with D perhaps matching TRBD1 (6 bases). The CDR3 runs to 16 residues. Per germline, CDR1 KGHSH and CDR2 LQKENI. The ends were cut back, 2 bases at V and 0 bases at J, with 11 bases in the middle. CDR3 coding DNA: TGTGCCAGCTCACCAGGGGGCCAGCTTAGCAATCAGCCCCAGCATTTT. It codes for CASSPGGQLSNQPQHF.

This clone was observed once. J is TRBJ2-7 and V is TRBV18; D is unresolved. This CDR3 spans 12 amino acids. The germline V gene has CDR1 KGHSH and CDR2 LQKENI. Deletions cut 6 bases from V and 0 bases from J, with 6 bases between. The CDR3 DNA reads as TGTGCCAGCTCGGAGAGCTCCTACGAGCAGTACTTC. It is translated as CASSESSYEQYF.

The genes are TRBV24-1 and TRBJ1-5; D remains unclear. Trimming took 1 base from V and 0 from J, leaving 12 bases between them. CDR1 and CDR2 (germline): KGHDR, SFDVKD. This CDR3 comprises 17 residues. The CDR3 reads CATSDFWAAYSNQPQHF. CDR3 coding DNA: TGTGCCACCAGTGATTTTTGGGCAGCCTATAGCAATCAGCCCCAGCATTTT.

The chain is built from TRBV5-1 and TRBJ2-3; 9 nucleotides align to TRBD2. CDR1 is SGHRS and CDR2 is YFSETQ in the germline V gene. Trimming cost V 4 bases and J 6 bases; bases outside gene matches: 12. This CDR3 is built from 16 residues. The CDR3 coding sequence is TGCGCCAGCAGCCTCTTGGCTAGCGGGGCCTCGGATACGCAGTATTTT. This gives the protein CASSLLASGASDTQYF.

This clone has only a few counts. The chain couples TRBV7-9 to TRBJ2-7, with TRBD2 matching over 8 bases. The CDR3 runs to 16 residues. With 1 base clipped from V and 6 bases from J, the junction kept 11 bases outside the gene matches. Germline V CDR1 and CDR2: SEHNR, FQNEAQ (reference sequence). CDR3 DNA sequence: TGTGCCAGCAGCTTAGAAGTGCGGGGGGATTCGTCCGAGCAGTACTTC. Translated: CASSLEVRGDSSEQYF.

This rearrangement joins TRBV7-2 to TRBJ1-2; D is perhaps TRBD1 (5 bases). This CDR3 contains 16 residues. Germline CDR1 reads SGHTA; CDR2 reads FQGNSA. V was clipped by 5 bases and J by 7 bases, with 23 bases between them. CDR3: CASSPVSGGPRPGYTF. The CDR3 DNA reads as TGTGCCAGCAGCCCAGTATCGGGGGGTCCTCGCCCTGGCTACACCTTC.

This chain uses TRBV19 with TRBJ2-2, with 10 bases matching TRBD2. The CDR3 covers 16 residues. In germline, CDR1 is LNHDA, CDR2 SQIVND (reference sequence). Trimming cost V 5 bases and J 4 bases; bases outside gene matches: 7. The CDR3 sequence: CASSALAGKSTGELFF. CDR3 DNA sequence: TGTGCCAGTAGTGCACTAGCGGGGAAGTCCACCGGGGAGCTGTTTTTT. Supplemented by reference TRBV19 and TRBJ2-2, the full variable domain reads DGGITQSPKYLFRKEGQNVTLSCEQNLNHDAMYWYRQDPGQGLRLIYYSQIVNDFQKGDIAEGYSVSREKKESFPLTVTSAQKNPTAFYLCASSALAGKSTGELFFGEGSRLTVL.

V and J are TRBV7-2 and TRBJ2-2, with D unresolved. The germline CDR1 and CDR2 sequences are SGHTA and FQGNSA. Trimming shortened V by 5 bases and J by 5 bases, and 12 bases separated the two germline ends. This CDR3 is built from 14 residues. The CDR3 nucleotides are TGTGCCAGCAGCCCCGACTTGAGGACCGGGGAGCTGTTTTTT. Protein: CASSPDLRTGELFF. Full variable domain (outside the CDR3, taken from reference TRBV7-2 and TRBJ2-2): GAGVSQSPSNKVTEKGKDVELRCDPISGHTALYWYRQSLGQGLEFLIYFQGNSAPDKSGLPSDRFSAERTGGSVSTLTIQRTQQEDSAVYLCASSPDLRTGELFFGEGSRLTVL.

The chain is built from TRBV28 and TRBJ2-5, with 9 bases aligning to TRBD2. Looked up from germline, CDR1 is MDHEN and CDR2 is SYDVKM. Unmatched junction bases numbered 2, after V lost 1 base and J lost 5 bases. The CDR3 totals 14 residues. The CDR3 is CASSLSLAGETQYF. The CDR3 region has the DNA TGTGCCAGCAGTTTATCTCTAGCGGGGGAGACCCAGTACTTC.

The chain recombines TRBV7-9 with TRBJ1-1, with a weak D call TRBD1 (6 bases). The CDR3 length is 13 residues. The V and J ends lost 6 bases and 5 bases respectively, with 13 bases between them. Germline loops: CDR1 SEHNR, CDR2 FQNEAQ (reference sequence). In DNA, the CDR3 is TGTGCCAGCAGGACAGGAGGACGAACTGAAGCTTTCTTT. Translated, it gives CASRTGGRTEAFF.

This sequence joins TRBV2 and TRBJ1-1, with TRBD1 as a possible D gene (5 bases). Germline CDR1 and CDR2: SNHLY and FYNNEI. Trimming stripped 5 bases from V and 10 bases from J, with 14 bases between. The CDR3 extends over 12 amino acids. This CDR3 reads CASSQQSRGAFF. The DNA for the CDR3 is TGTGCCAGCAGTCAACAGAGTAGGGGAGCTTTCTTT.

This clone has more than one count but fewer than ten. The genes are TRBV6-5 and TRBJ1-2; D possibly corresponds to TRBD1 (6 bases). The V gene's germline CDR1 is MNHEY and CDR2 SVGAGI. Trimming left V 5 bases short and J 3 bases short, with 16 bases between. This CDR3 is 15 amino acids long. DNA for the CDR3: TGTGCCAGCAGTCCTATAGGGACATTCGACTATGGCTACACCTTC. Translation: CASSPIGTFDYGYTF.

The chain carries TRBV27 and TRBJ2-3; D is uncertain. Deletions cut 3 bases from V and 4 bases from J, with 11 bases between. CDR1 and CDR2 from the germline V gene are MNHEY and SMNVEV (reference sequence). The length of the CDR3 is 14 residues. As DNA, the CDR3 is TGTGCCAGCAGTTTGGCCTCTAGAGCAGATACGCAGTATTTT. This sequence encodes CASSLASRADTQYF.

In this sample, this clone turned up a few times. V is TRBV2 and J is TRBJ1-2; D possibly corresponds to TRBD1 (5 bases). The CDR3 totals 18 residues. CDR1 and CDR2 from the germline V gene are SNHLY and FYNNEI. V lost 4 bases to trimming and J lost 1 base, with 22 bases between them. CDR3 in DNA: TGTGCCAGCAGTGGGTCGAACGCTGGGGGGGGAGGTAACTATGGCTACACCTTC. It is translated as CASSGSNAGGGGNYGYTF.

The V call is TRBV19, the J call TRBJ2-3, with a tentative D call TRBD1 (7 bases). Looked up from germline, CDR1 is LNHDA and CDR2 is SQIVND (reference sequence). The CDR3 is made up of 14 amino acids. V was pared by 8 bases and J by 5 bases, with 17 bases between. The CDR3 DNA follows: TGTGCCAGTTCGCGGGACAGAAATCTAGATACGCAGTATTTT. It is translated as CASSRDRNLDTQYF.

The chain is built from TRBV20-1 and TRBJ2-1; D is uncertain. The CDR3 sequence is 10 residues long. V was cut by 3 bases and J by 8 bases, with 5 bases left in between. CDR1 is DFQATT, CDR2 SNEGSKA, per germline (reference sequence). CDR3 in amino acids: CSARSHEQFF. CDR3 DNA: TGCAGTGCTAGGTCTCATGAGCAGTTCTTC.

The V gene is TRBV6-5, the J gene TRBJ1-3, with D uncertain. Germline V gene data show CDR1 as MNHEY and CDR2 as SVGAGI. V dropped 2 bases and J dropped 2 bases, with 10 bases sitting between them. CDR3 size: 15 residues. CDR3 amino acids: CASSYGDNTGNTIYF. The CDR3 bases are TGTGCCAGCAGTTACGGCGACAACACTGGAAACACCATATATTTT.

Points on this clone: Other DNA sequences in this specimen translate into the identical CDR3. The rearrangement joins TRBV7-2 to TRBJ1-1; D remains unclear. The CDR3 spans 13 residues. CDR1 and CDR2 from the germline V gene are SGHTA and FQGNSA. V was cut by 2 bases and J by 3 bases, with 7 bases left in between. Here the CDR3 DNA reads TGTGCCAGCAGCTTATCGGGTTACACTGAAGCTTTCTTT. This codes for CASSLSGYTEAFF.

The chain uses TRBV7-8 and TRBJ2-1; weak D call: TRBD1 (6 bases). CDR1 and CDR2 (germline): SGHVS, FQNEAQ. This CDR3 contains 13 residues. Trimming stripped 6 bases from V and 4 bases from J, with 10 bases between. The CDR3 sequence: CASRTGQYNEQFF. CDR3 nucleotides: TGTGCCAGCAGAACGGGACAATACAATGAGCAGTTCTTC.

To note about this clone: Other DNA variants within this sample encode the same CDR3. DNA for the CDR3: TGTGCCAGCTCACGCGGACAGTTACAAGAGACCCAGTACTTC. Translating gives CASSRGQLQETQYF. V and J are TRBV18 and TRBJ2-5; D possibly corresponds to TRBD1 (6 bases). V lost 4 bases, J lost 2 bases, and 11 bases lay in between. The CDR3 is 14 amino acids. CDR1 is KGHSH and CDR2 is LQKENI in the germline V gene.